This is a list of T cell receptor beta chains from one sample in a study of blood T cell repertoires in COVID-19. Repertoires were generated with immunoSEQ multiplex PCR, while TCRdb's copy carries only in-frame clones and drops some. The data show about 160,000 clones, with approximately 81% seen just once and around 5% held by the top ten. Sequencing input: peripheral blood. Receptor source: a woman in her fifties or sixties with COVID-19, enrolled during active disease. The CDR3 runs from the conserved cysteine through the conserved F or W. D genes are given only for firm matches. Size tells how often a clone was seen (once, few, many) or the class of an expanded clone, and some rows leave it out.

clone_size | j_call | v_call | d_call | cdr3_nt | cdr3_aa
- | TRBJ2-1 | TRBV27 | TRBD1 | TGTGCCAGCAGTTTTACGACAGGGGGTCACAATGAGCAGTTCTTC | CASSFTTGGHNEQFF
- | TRBJ1-4 | TRBV6-2/TRBV6-3 | TRBD1 | TGTGCCAGCAGTTGGGACAGGACTGCAACTAATGAAAAACTGTTTTTT | CASSWDRTATNEKLFF
- | TRBJ2-1 | TRBV9 | - | TGTGCCAGCAGCGTAGTTGAGGGTCTCTCCTACAATGAGCAGTTCTTC | CASSVVEGLSYNEQFF
- | TRBJ2-2 | TRBV15 | - | TGTGCCACCAGCAGAGACTCGGGAGTATCCTGGGGGAACACCGGGGAGCTGTTTTTT | CATSRDSGVSWGNTGELFF
- | TRBJ2-3 | TRBV5-5 | - | TGTGCCAGCAGCTTGGGGGGCGCAGATACGCAGTATTTT | CASSLGGADTQYF
- | TRBJ2-1 | TRBV25-1 | TRBD1 | TGTGCCAGCAGTGCAAGGACAGGACTCAATGAGCAGTTCTTC | CASSARTGLNEQFF
- | TRBJ1-2 | TRBV5-6 | - | TGTGCCAGCAGCTTGCCAGGAAACTATGGCTACACCTTC | CASSLPGNYGYTF
- | TRBJ2-7 | TRBV6-1 | - | TGTGCCAGCAGTGAAGCGCCATCGGCCTACGAGCAGTACTTC | CASSEAPSAYEQYF
- | TRBJ1-2 | TRBV25-1 | - | TGTGCCAGCAGTGAACGGACAACAAACTATGGCTACACCTTC | CASSERTTNYGYTF
once | TRBJ2-5 | TRBV7-2 | - | TGTGCCAGCAGTCGGGAACAGACCGGGGGTGGGGAGACCCAGTACTTC | CASSREQTGGGETQYF
few | TRBJ1-3 | TRBV13 | - | TGTGCCAGCAGACAGGGATTGATCTCTGGAAACACCATATATTTT | CASRQGLISGNTIYF
- | TRBJ1-2 | TRBV12-1 | - | TGTGCCAGCAGCGAATCCGGGACAGTATATGGCTACACCTTC | CASSESGTVYGYTF
- | TRBJ1-6 | TRBV7-8 | - | TGTGCCAGCAGCTTCGTCTCCTATAATTCACCCCTCCACTTT | CASSFVSYNSPLHF
- | TRBJ1-1 | TRBV18 | - | TGTGCCAGCTCACTAGAACCGAACACTGAAGCTTTCTTT | CASSLEPNTEAFF
- | TRBJ1-2 | TRBV29-1 | TRBD1 | TGCAGCGTGGGGACAGGGGACTATGGCTACACCTTC | CSVGTGDYGYTF
- | TRBJ1-2 | TRBV6-5 | TRBD1 | TGTGCCAGCAGCCTCCGGGGGACAGGGACTTATGGCTACACCTTC | CASSLRGTGTYGYTF
- | TRBJ2-7 | TRBV6-5 | - | TGTGCCTCAAAGCCTCAGGTGAGCTCCTACGAGCAGTACTTC | CASKPQVSSYEQYF
many | TRBJ1-2 | TRBV5-1 | TRBD1 | TGCGCCAGCAGCTTGGGTACCGGGACAGGGCTGAGGAGGGGAGAGTATGGCTACACCTTC | CASSLGTGTGLRRGEYGYTF
- | TRBJ1-3 | TRBV7-9 | - | TGTGCCAGCAGCTTACAAGGGAGCTCTGGAAACACCATATATTTT | CASSLQGSSGNTIYF
- | TRBJ2-1 | TRBV30 | - | TGTGCCTGGAGGGCCCCGGCGGGGATTGAGCAGTTCTTC | CAWRAPAGIEQFF
- | TRBJ1-1 | TRBV5-6 | TRBD1 | TGTGCCAGCAGCTTGTGGGTAGCAGGGGGCACTGAAGCTTTCTTT | CASSLWVAGGTEAFF
- | TRBJ1-3 | TRBV7-2 | - | TGTGCCAGCAGCTTACAGGAGGCTGGAAACACCATATATTTT | CASSLQEAGNTIYF
few | TRBJ1-1 | TRBV6-1 | - | TGTGCCAGCAGTGAGGTGGTGGGGGGCACTGAAGCTTTCTTT | CASSEVVGGTEAFF
- | TRBJ2-3 | TRBV29-1 | - | TGCAGCGTTTCAAAGGGGGGGGGCACAGATACGCAGTATTTT | CSVSKGGGTDTQYF
- | TRBJ1-4 | TRBV29-1 | TRBD1 | TGCAGCGTTGCCCCTAGGGGGACAGGATTAGTGGAAAAACTGTTTTTT | CSVAPRGTGLVEKLFF
- | TRBJ2-6 | TRBV5-4 | - | TGTGCCAGCAGAACGGACGCAACATCGGGATCCTCTGGGGCCAACGTCCTGACTTTC | CASRTDATSGSSGANVLTF
- | TRBJ1-3 | TRBV15 | TRBD1 | TGTGCCACCAGCAGGGGACAGGCTGGAAACACCATATATTTT | CATSRGQAGNTIYF
- | TRBJ1-6 | TRBV21-1 | - | TGTGCCAGCAGCAAAGAAGCGCAGGACAGCGGTTACATAGGCTCACCCCTCCACTTT | CASSKEAQDSGYIGSPLHF
- | TRBJ1-3 | TRBV7-2 | - | TGTGCCAGCACAGCCTATGGGGGGACTGGAAACACCATATATTTT | CASTAYGGTGNTIYF
- | TRBJ2-1 | TRBV20-1 | TRBD2 | TGCAGTGCTAGTCTCACTAGCGGGGTCATCAATGAGCAGTTCTTC | CSASLTSGVINEQFF
- | TRBJ2-2 | TRBV2 | TRBD1 | TGTGCCAGCAGTGTTGGGGGACAGGGGTACACCGGGGAGCTGTTTTTT | CASSVGGQGYTGELFF
- | TRBJ2-7 | TRBV19 | - | TGTGCCAGTAGTATATCAGCAGGGAAGTTATACGAGCAGTACTTC | CASSISAGKLYEQYF
- | TRBJ2-7 | TRBV4-1 | - | TGCGCCAGCAGCCAAGAACGCGCCCACGAGCAGTACTTC | CASSQERAHEQYF
- | TRBJ2-1 | TRBV7-2 | TRBD2 | TGTGCCAGCAGCTTAGAGGGTAGCGGGGGGTCCTGGCCCAATGAGCAGTTCTTC | CASSLEGSGGSWPNEQFF
few | TRBJ1-3 | TRBV30 | - | TGTGCCTGGAGTGTAACCAGGTTGAGACCCATATATTTT | CAWSVTRLRPIYF
- | TRBJ2-3 | TRBV5-8 | TRBD1 | TGTGCCAGCAGCTGGCGACAGGGGGCTATGGGCACAGATACGCAGTATTTT | CASSWRQGAMGTDTQYF
- | TRBJ2-5 | TRBV3-1/TRBV3-2 | TRBD2 | TGTGCCAGCAGCCAAGCCGGGCGGGGGGGCCCGGAGACCCAGTACTTC | CASSQAGRGGPETQYF